This TCR beta chain appears in the sequencing data of a study of blood T cell repertoires in COVID-19. About the study: T cells, B-cell-depleted T cells, or PBMCs supplied cDNA or gDNA.

The assay was immunoSEQ multiplex PCR, and TCRdb's table has in-frame clones only and misses some. The sample yields 250,000 to 300,000 clones, almost 90% seen once. The ends were cut back, 2 bases at V and 4 bases at J, with 9 bases in the middle. Germline CDR1 is MGHRA and CDR2 is YSYEKL. This CDR3 spans 13 amino acids. Seattle patients were enrolled while actively infected and followed longitudinally. Sequenced: peripheral blood. V gene TRBV4-1 combines with J gene TRBJ2-7; no clear D. This receptor was obtained from a woman in her fifties or sixties with COVID-19, enrolled during active disease. The CDR3 nucleotides are TGCGCCAGCAGCCAACAAGACGGGTACGAGCAGTACTTC. Translated, it gives CASSQQDGYEQYF.